Shown below are 31 T cell receptor beta chains from a single sample sequenced in a study of vaccination effects on CD4 cells after COVID-19. What these receptors recognize is not known. Sequencing used immunoSEQ multiplex PCR; TCRdb keeps in-frame clones, though not all of them. The sample lists approximately 65,000 clones, over 70% occurring once. Within the ViraFEST assay, antigen-specific CD4+ T cells underwent expansion with viral peptide pools prior to sequencing. Following culture for ten to eleven days, CD4+ T cells were isolated. Participants each got two BNT162b2 or mRNA-1273 vaccine doses. Specimen: CD4+ T cells from PBMCs cultured with HCoV-229E spike peptides, collected after COVID-19 vaccination. These receptors all stem from a human donor who received a COVID-19 vaccine.

The V call is TRBV24-1, the J call TRBJ2-5; TRBD1 aligns across 11 bases. The CDR3 has 15 amino acids. V was pared by 3 bases and J by 2 bases, with 1 base of the junction left unmatched. The germline V gene has CDR1 KGHDR and CDR2 SFDVKD. This CDR3 reads CATSDRDRGQETQYF. In DNA form, the CDR3 reads TGTGCCACCAGTGATAGGGACAGGGGGCAAGAGACCCAGTACTTC.

This clone was counted a few times. The genes are TRBV11-2 and TRBJ2-1; D uncertain. Germline V gene lookup returns CDR1 SGHAT and CDR2 FQNNGV. Trimming took 0 bases from V and 1 from J, leaving 10 bases between them. This CDR3 comprises 16 residues. The CDR3 region is CASSLEWAASYNEQFF. The CDR3 coding sequence is TGTGCCAGCAGCTTAGAATGGGCGGCGTCCTACAATGAGCAGTTCTTC.

The V and J genes are TRBV27 and TRBJ1-5; a weak D match, TRBD1 (6 bases). V was pared by 6 bases and J by 6 bases, with 18 bases between. CDR3 length: 15 amino acids. Germline-derived CDR1 and CDR2 are MNHEY and SMNVEV (reference sequence). The CDR3 DNA is TGTGCCAGCAGCCCGGTCCCACAGGGCGGTCAGCCCCAGCATTTT. This codes for CASSPVPQGGQPQHF.

The chain is built from TRBV7-8 and TRBJ1-2; TRBD1 might be the D (6 bases). V was clipped by 1 base and J by 1 base, with 13 bases between them. The length of the CDR3 is 16 residues. From germline, CDR1 is SGHVS and CDR2 FQNEAQ. The CDR3 DNA is TGTGCCAGCAGCTTAGTTCCCGGGGGCAGTAACTATGGCTACACCTTC. This codes for CASSLVPGGSNYGYTF.

Here the CDR3 reads CASSGRTEQYV. The CDR3 DNA follows: TGTGCCAGCTCCGGACGGACAGAGCAGTACGTC. V gene TRBV21-1 combines with J gene TRBJ2-7; TRBD1 is taken as the D call from the table, unchecked against the DNA. TRBV21-1 is tagged as a pseudogene. The CDR3 has 11 residues.

This clone was found a few times. This chain links TRBV19 with TRBJ2-2, with a possible D match to TRBD2 (6 bases). CDR3 length: 15 amino acids. The germline V gene encodes CDR1 LNHDA and CDR2 SQIVND (reference sequence). V was clipped by 4 bases and J by 1 base, with 10 bases between them. The CDR3 spells CASSRGTLNTGELFF. The CDR3 DNA is TGTGCCAGTAGTAGGGGGACTTTGAACACCGGGGAGCTGTTTTTT. Variable domain in full (rest from reference TRBV19 and TRBJ2-2): DGGITQSPKYLFRKEGQNVTLSCEQNLNHDAMYWYRQDPGQGLRLIYYSQIVNDFQKGDIAEGYSVSREKKESFPLTVTSAQKNPTAFYLCASSRGTLNTGELFFGEGSRLTVL.

J is TRBJ2-3 and V is TRBV19; D may match TRBD1 or TRBD2 (5 bases each). V was cut by 3 bases and J by 4 bases, with 11 bases left in between. CDR3 length equals 14 residues. The germline CDR1 and CDR2 sequences are LNHDA and SQIVND (reference sequence). Written as DNA, the CDR3 is TGTGCCAGTAGTATCACGGTGGGGGCAGATACGCAGTATTTT. It codes for CASSITVGADTQYF.

The rearrangement links TRBV7-2 to TRBJ2-2; D perhaps matches TRBD2 (6 bases). Looked up from germline, CDR1 is SGHTA and CDR2 is FQGNSA. This CDR3 is built from 18 residues. V was cut by 1 base and J by 0 bases, with 15 bases left in between. CDR3 bases: TGTGCCAGCAGCTTAGTCGGGACTCCCTCGGCGAACACCGGGGAGCTGTTTTTT. Translating gives CASSLVGTPSANTGELFF.

There are a few counts of this clone. This chain uses TRBV7-2 with TRBJ2-1; 10 nucleotides match TRBD2. The CDR3 is 15 amino acids. Germline values: CDR1 SGHTA, CDR2 FQGNSA. V lost 3 bases, J lost 6 bases, and 5 bases stayed unmatched. CDR3 residues: CASSFTSGVSNEQFF. The CDR3 nucleotides read TGTGCCAGCAGCTTCACTAGCGGGGTGAGCAATGAGCAGTTCTTC.

This chain joins TRBV9 and TRBJ2-3; tentative D call: TRBD2 (7 bases). Germline CDR1 and CDR2: SGDLS and YYNGEE. Trimming took 0 bases from V and 2 from J, leaving 13 bases between them. CDR3 length: 16 amino acids. The CDR3 sequence is CASSVGVGGPTDTQYF. CDR3 coding DNA: TGTGCCAGCAGCGTAGGTGTGGGGGGGCCCACAGATACGCAGTATTTT.

The chain has TRBV6-4 and TRBJ1-1; D is unresolved. The V gene lost 10 bases and the J gene lost 0 bases, with 24 bases spanning the gap. Looked up from germline, CDR1 is MRHNA and CDR2 is SNTAGT. The CDR3 runs 17 residues. Here the CDR3 DNA reads TGTGCCACCCCGATTTGTGGCGCTATACTCATGAACACTGAAGCTTTCTTT. Translating gives CATPICGAILMNTEAFF.

This chain links TRBV27 with TRBJ1-5; 8 bases line up with TRBD1. CDR1 and CDR2 (germline): MNHEY, SMNVEV (reference sequence). CDR3 length: 15 residues. The V segment lost 5 bases and the J segment 2 bases; nucleotides outside the gene matches: 5. CDR3 in DNA: TGTGCCAGCAGTACGGACAGGGCCGGCAATCAGCCCCAGCATTTT. Encoded protein: CASSTDRAGNQPQHF.

V gene TRBV18 combines with J gene TRBJ1-2, with TRBD1 identical over 7 bases. This CDR3 has 16 residues. The trim removed 6 bases at V and 6 bases at J, leaving 16 bases unmatched. The germline V gene encodes CDR1 KGHSH and CDR2 LQKENI. The DNA for the CDR3 is TGTGCCAGCTCCCGTATGACAGGGCGGGACGTTGATGGCTACACCTTC. It encodes CASSRMTGRDVDGYTF.

The CDR3: CASNSGRYQPQHF. The CDR3 nucleotides read TGTGCCAGCAATTCAGGGAGGTATCAGCCCCAGCATTTT. V usage is TRBV28 and J usage is TRBJ1-5, with D tentatively TRBD1 (5 bases). The germline V gene encodes CDR1 MDHEN and CDR2 SYDVKM. The CDR3 contains 13 residues. Trimming shortened V by 7 bases and J by 5 bases, and 12 bases separated the two germline ends.

The chain recombines TRBV2 with TRBJ2-3; D unclear. Trimming left V 5 bases short and J 5 bases short, with 8 bases between. The CDR3 is 12 residues long. Germline V gives CDR1 SNHLY, CDR2 FYNNEI. CDR3: CASSPARDTQYF. In DNA, the CDR3 is TGTGCCAGCAGTCCGGCCCGAGATACGCAGTATTTT.

The V gene is TRBV28, the J gene TRBJ1-4; a weak D match, TRBD1 (5 bases). V was shortened by 8 bases and J by 6 bases, with 10 bases between the two germline ends. Germline-derived CDR1 and CDR2 are MDHEN and SYDVKM. The CDR3 has 12 amino acids. The CDR3 DNA follows: TGTGCCAGCGGGCAGGGTGATGAAAAACTGTTTTTT. It codes for CASGQGDEKLFF.

This rearrangement joins TRBV5-1 to TRBJ2-2; 11 bases match TRBD1. Unmatched junction bases numbered 6, after V lost 4 bases and J lost 7 bases. The germline CDR1 and CDR2 sequences are SGHRS and YFSETQ. The CDR3 contains 15 residues. The CDR3 DNA sequence: TGCGCCAGCAGCAAGGACAGGGGGCGCGGCGGGGAGCTGTTTTTT. It yields the protein CASSKDRGRGGELFF.

The CDR3 region has the DNA TGTGCCAGTAGTATTTTAGGGACAGGGATGCCTCAGCCCCAGCATTTT. This translates into CASSILGTGMPQPQHF. The chain links TRBV19 to TRBJ1-5; 9 positions agree with TRBD1. Germline V lookup: CDR1 LNHDA, CDR2 SQIVND (reference sequence). CDR3 length equals 16 residues. Germline trimming cut 3 bases from V and 6 bases from J; bases unmatched to any gene: 9. Full variable domain (missing parts from reference TRBV19 and TRBJ1-5): DGGITQSPKYLFRKEGQNVTLSCEQNLNHDAMYWYRQDPGQGLRLIYYSQIVNDFQKGDIAEGYSVSREKKESFPLTVTSAQKNPTAFYLCASSILGTGMPQPQHFGDGTRLSIL.

The chain recombines TRBV7-9 with TRBJ2-6; 9 bases align to TRBD1. This CDR3 comprises 18 residues. V shed 5 bases and J 3 bases; nucleotides not matched to a gene: 11. In germline, CDR1 is SEHNR, CDR2 FQNEAQ (reference sequence). CDR3 bases: TGTGCCAGCAGCCCTAACCCACAGGGGGCCTATGGGGCCAACGTCCTGACTTTC. It codes for CASSPNPQGAYGANVLTF.

This sequence joins TRBV7-8 and TRBJ2-3; D is possibly TRBD2 (5 bases). Germline loops: CDR1 SGHVS, CDR2 FQNEAQ. The CDR3 length is 15 residues. The V end was cut by 5 bases, the J end by 5 bases, with 17 bases between. DNA for the CDR3: TGTGCCAGCAGCCGAGGCCCGGGGTTTGGAGATACGCAGTATTTT. Translation gives CASSRGPGFGDTQYF.

V gene TRBV4-1 combines with J gene TRBJ2-5; D is possibly TRBD2 (6 bases). The CDR3 has 14 amino acids. Germline V gene data show CDR1 as MGHRA and CDR2 as YSYEKL. Trimming took off 1 base at V and 4 bases at J, with 10 bases between the two ends. In DNA form, the CDR3 reads TGCGCCAGCAGCCAAGGGGTCGGGGGAGAGACCCAGTACTTC. Protein: CASSQGVGGETQYF.

The V and J genes are TRBV6-5 and TRBJ1-6, with 8 bases lining up with TRBD1. In germline, CDR1 is MNHEY, CDR2 SVGAGI. The CDR3 consists of 14 residues. After removal of 7 bases from V and 8 bases from J, the junction contained 7 bases not matched to a gene. The DNA of the CDR3 is TGTGCCAGCACCCGGACAGGGTGGGATTCACCCCTCCACTTT. Translating gives CASTRTGWDSPLHF.

The gene calls are TRBV10-1 and TRBJ2-4; 8 positions agree with TRBD2. CDR3 length: 16 residues. Trimming at V came to 5 bases and at J to 7 bases, leaving 13 bases not matched to a gene. Germline V gives CDR1 WNHNN, CDR2 SYGVQD (reference sequence). CDR3 sequence (DNA): TGCGCCAGCAGTCCTCTCCCCGGGGGGGCGGGGAACATTCAGTACTTC. It yields the protein CASSPLPGGAGNIQYF.

The CDR3 DNA reads TGTGCCAGCTCACGAGGTGGGACAGGGGGGTCATACGAGCAGTACGTC. It translates to CASSRGGTGGSYEQYV. V usage is TRBV18 and J usage is TRBJ2-7, with TRBD1 matching over 11 bases. This CDR3 has 16 amino acids. The germline gives CDR1 KGHSH, CDR2 LQKENI. After removal of 4 bases from V and 4 bases from J, the junction contained 9 bases not matched to a gene.

The chain couples TRBV27 to TRBJ1-3; a weak D match, TRBD1 (5 bases). Per germline, CDR1 MNHEY and CDR2 SMNVEV (reference sequence). The CDR3 has 15 residues. V was shortened by 6 bases and J by 0 bases, with 12 bases between the two germline ends. The CDR3 is CASRADSLSGNTIYF. In DNA, the CDR3 is TGTGCCAGCAGGGCCGACAGCCTCTCTGGAAACACCATATATTTT.

The chain employs TRBV30 and TRBJ2-1, with 12 bases matching TRBD2. CDR3 length equals 14 residues. Germline loops: CDR1 GTSNPN, CDR2 SVGIG (reference sequence). V lost 8 bases to trimming and J lost 3 bases; unmatched junction nucleotides: 5. This CDR3 reads CARRTSGVYNEQFF. CDR3 bases: TGTGCCAGACGGACTAGCGGGGTCTACAATGAGCAGTTCTTC.

This sequence joins TRBV7-8 and TRBJ2-3; no reliable D call. The CDR3 has 13 amino acids. Trimming cost V 3 bases and J 6 bases, with 10 bases left between them. The V gene's germline CDR1 is SGHVS and CDR2 FQNEAQ. CDR3 DNA: TGTGCCAGCAGCTTCACCGGCGTGGATACGCAGTATTTT. Its protein is CASSFTGVDTQYF.

V is TRBV9 and J is TRBJ2-2; 8 nucleotides line up with TRBD1. Germline V lookup: CDR1 SGDLS, CDR2 YYNGEE. The CDR3 covers 15 residues. Germline trimming cut 2 bases from V and 7 bases from J; bases unmatched to any gene: 7. The CDR3 sequence: CASSVNTGGLGELFF. CDR3 sequence (DNA): TGTGCCAGCAGCGTTAACACAGGGGGACTCGGGGAGCTGTTTTTT.

This clone showed up just a few times. The chain is built from TRBV11-2 and TRBJ1-3; no definite D call. The V end lost 2 bases, the J end lost 0 bases, and 11 bases lay between the germline ends. Germline V CDR1 and CDR2: SGHAT, FQNNGV. This CDR3 is built from 16 residues. CDR3 protein: CASSLNHGPSGNTIYF. CDR3 nucleotides: TGTGCCAGCAGCTTAAACCACGGGCCCTCTGGAAACACCATATATTTT.

This chain links TRBV11-1 with TRBJ2-7; no firm D call. Germline V gene lookup returns CDR1 SGHAT and CDR2 FQDESV (reference sequence). V lost 2 bases and J lost 3, with 14 bases in between. This CDR3 contains 15 residues. The CDR3: CASSLRGRPGYEQYV. In DNA form, the CDR3 reads TGTGCCAGCAGCTTACGTGGGCGGCCGGGCTACGAGCAGTACGTC.

The V and J genes are TRBV19 and TRBJ1-2; 12 bases are shared with TRBD1. This CDR3 has 16 residues. Germline V gives CDR1 LNHDA, CDR2 SQIVND (reference sequence). V shed 4 bases and J 4 bases; nucleotides not matched to a gene: 7. This chain's CDR3 is CASSRPGQGAVYGYTF. The DNA for the CDR3 is TGTGCCAGTAGTAGACCGGGACAGGGGGCAGTCTATGGCTACACCTTC.